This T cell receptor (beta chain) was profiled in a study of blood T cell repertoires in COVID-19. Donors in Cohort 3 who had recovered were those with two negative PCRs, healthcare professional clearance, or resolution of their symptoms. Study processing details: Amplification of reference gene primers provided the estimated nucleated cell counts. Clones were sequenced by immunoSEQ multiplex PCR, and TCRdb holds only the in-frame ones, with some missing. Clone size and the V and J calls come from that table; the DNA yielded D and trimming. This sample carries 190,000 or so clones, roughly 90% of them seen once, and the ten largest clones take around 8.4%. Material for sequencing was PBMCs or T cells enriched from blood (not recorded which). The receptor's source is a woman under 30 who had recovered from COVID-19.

The CDR3 region has the DNA TGTGCAAGTCGCTTAGTGGCGACAAAGGACTATGGCTACACCTTC. Amino acid sequence: CASRLVATKDYGYTF. This chain connects TRBV12-2 to TRBJ1-2; the table assigns TRBD1, which was not confirmed against the DNA. TRBV12-2 is noted as a pseudogene. The CDR3 is made up of 15 amino acids.